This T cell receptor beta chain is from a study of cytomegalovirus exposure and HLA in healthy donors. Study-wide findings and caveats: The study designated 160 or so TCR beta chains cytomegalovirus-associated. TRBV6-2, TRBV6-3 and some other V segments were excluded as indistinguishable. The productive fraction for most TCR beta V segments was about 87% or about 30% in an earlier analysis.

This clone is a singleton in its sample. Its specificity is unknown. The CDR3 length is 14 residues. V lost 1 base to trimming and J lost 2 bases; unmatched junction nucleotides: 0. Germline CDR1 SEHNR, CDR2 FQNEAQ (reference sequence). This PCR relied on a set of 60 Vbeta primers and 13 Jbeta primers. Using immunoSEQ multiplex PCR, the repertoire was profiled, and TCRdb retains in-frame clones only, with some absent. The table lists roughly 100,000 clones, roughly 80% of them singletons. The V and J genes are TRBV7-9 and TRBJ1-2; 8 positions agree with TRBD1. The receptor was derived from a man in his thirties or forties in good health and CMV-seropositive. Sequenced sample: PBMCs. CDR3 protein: CASSLGQGNYGYTF. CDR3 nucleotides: TGTGCCAGCAGCTTAGGACAGGGGAACTATGGCTACACCTTC.